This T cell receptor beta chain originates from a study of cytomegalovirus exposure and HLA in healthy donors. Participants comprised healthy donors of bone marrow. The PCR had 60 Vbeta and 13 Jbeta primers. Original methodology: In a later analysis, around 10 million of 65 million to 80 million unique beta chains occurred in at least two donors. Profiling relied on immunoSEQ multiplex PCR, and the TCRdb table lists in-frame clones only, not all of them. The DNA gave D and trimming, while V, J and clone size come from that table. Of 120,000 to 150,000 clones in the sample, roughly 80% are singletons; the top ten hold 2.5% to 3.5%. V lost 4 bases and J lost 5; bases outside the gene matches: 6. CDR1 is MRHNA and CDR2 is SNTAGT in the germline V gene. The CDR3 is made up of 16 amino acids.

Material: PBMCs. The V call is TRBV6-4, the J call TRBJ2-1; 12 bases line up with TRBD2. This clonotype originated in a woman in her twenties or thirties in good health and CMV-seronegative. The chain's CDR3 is CASSGLAGVGNNEQFF. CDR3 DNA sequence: TGTGCCAGCAGTGGACTAGCGGGAGTTGGAAACAATGAGCAGTTCTTC.